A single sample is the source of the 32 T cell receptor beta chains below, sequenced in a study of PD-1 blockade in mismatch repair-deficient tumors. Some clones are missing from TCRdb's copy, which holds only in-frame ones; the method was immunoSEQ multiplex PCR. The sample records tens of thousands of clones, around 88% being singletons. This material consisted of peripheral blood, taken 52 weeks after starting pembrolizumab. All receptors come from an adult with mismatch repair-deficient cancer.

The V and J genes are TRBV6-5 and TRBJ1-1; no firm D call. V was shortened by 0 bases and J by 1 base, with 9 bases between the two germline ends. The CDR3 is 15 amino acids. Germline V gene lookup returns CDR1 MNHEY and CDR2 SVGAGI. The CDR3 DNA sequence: TGTGCCAGCAGTTACTCGGAGACGGCGAACACTGAAGCTTTCTTT. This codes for CASSYSETANTEAFF.

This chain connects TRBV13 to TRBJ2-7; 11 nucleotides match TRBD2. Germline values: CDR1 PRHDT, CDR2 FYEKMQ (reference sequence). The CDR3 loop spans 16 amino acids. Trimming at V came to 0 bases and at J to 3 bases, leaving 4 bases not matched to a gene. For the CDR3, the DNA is TGTGCCAGCAGCTTAGGCGGGGGGACTAGCGGCTACGAGCAGTACTTC. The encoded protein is CASSLGGGTSGYEQYF.

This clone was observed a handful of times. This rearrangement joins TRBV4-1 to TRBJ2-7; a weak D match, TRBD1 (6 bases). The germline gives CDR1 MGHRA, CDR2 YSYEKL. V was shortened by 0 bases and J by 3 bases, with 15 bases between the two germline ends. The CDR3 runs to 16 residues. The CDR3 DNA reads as TGCGCCAGCAGCCAAGACCGGGACAAACCTCTCTACGAGCAGTACTTC. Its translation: CASSQDRDKPLYEQYF.

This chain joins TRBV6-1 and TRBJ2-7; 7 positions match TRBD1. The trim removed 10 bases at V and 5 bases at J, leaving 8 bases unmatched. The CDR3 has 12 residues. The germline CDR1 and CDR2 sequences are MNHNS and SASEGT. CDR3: CATSDRYNEQYF. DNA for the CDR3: TGTGCCACCTCGGACAGGTACAACGAGCAGTACTTC.

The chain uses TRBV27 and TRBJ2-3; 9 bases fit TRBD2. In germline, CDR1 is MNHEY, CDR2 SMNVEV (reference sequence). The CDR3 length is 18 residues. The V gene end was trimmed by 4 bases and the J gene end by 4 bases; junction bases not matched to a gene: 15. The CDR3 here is CASSSLRTSEISSDTQYF. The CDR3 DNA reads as TGTGCCAGCAGTTCCCTCCGGACTAGCGAGATCTCATCAGATACGCAGTATTTT.

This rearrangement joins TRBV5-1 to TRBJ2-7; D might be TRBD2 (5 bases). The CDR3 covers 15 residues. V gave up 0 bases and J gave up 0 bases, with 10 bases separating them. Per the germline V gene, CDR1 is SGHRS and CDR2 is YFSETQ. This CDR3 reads CASSLGLGSSYEQYF. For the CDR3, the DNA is TGCGCCAGCAGCTTGGGGCTAGGGAGCTCCTACGAGCAGTACTTC.

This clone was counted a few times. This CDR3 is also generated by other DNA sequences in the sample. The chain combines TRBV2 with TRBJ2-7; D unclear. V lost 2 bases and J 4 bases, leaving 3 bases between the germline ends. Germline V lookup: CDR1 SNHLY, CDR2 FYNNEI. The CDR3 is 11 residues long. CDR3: CASSETYEQYF. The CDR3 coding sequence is TGTGCCAGCAGTGAAACGTACGAGCAGTACTTC.

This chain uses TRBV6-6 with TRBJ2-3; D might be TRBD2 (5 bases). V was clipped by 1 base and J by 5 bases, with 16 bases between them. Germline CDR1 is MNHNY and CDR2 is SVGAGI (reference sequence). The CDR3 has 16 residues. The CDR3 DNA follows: TGTGCCAGCAGTTACTGGGAGTTCGGGTTGGGAGATACGCAGTATTTT. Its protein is CASSYWEFGLGDTQYF.

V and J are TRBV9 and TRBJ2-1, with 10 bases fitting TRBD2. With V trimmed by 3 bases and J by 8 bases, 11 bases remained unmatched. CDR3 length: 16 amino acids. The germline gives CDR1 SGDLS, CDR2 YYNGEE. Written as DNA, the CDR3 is TGTGCCAGCAGCGGGCCCGGTAGCGGGGGGTTCGATGAGCAGTTCTTC. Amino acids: CASSGPGSGGFDEQFF.

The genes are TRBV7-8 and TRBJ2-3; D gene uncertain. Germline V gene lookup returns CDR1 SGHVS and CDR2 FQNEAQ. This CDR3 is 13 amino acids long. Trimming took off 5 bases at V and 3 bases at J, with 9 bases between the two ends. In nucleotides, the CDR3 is TGTGCCAGCAGCCTCGCGATTACAGATACGCAGTATTTT. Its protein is CASSLAITDTQYF.

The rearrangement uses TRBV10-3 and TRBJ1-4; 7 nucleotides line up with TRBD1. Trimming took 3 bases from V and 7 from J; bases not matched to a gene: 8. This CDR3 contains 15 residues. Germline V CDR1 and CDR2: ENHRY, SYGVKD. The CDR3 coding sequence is TGTGCCATCAGTGAAGGGGGCGACTCTACTGAAAAACTGTTTTTT. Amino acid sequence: CAISEGGDSTEKLFF.

The CDR3 loop reads CASSGRDREQETQYF. CDR3 coding DNA: TGTGCCAGCAGCGGACGGGACAGGGAACAAGAGACCCAGTACTTC. The V gene is TRBV7-9, the J gene TRBJ2-5; TRBD1 matches 9 bases. CDR3 length equals 15 residues. Germline values: CDR1 SEHNR, CDR2 FQNEAQ (reference sequence). V shed 5 bases and J 2 bases; nucleotides not matched to a gene: 6.

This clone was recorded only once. Here the CDR3 DNA reads TGTGCCAGTAGCTGGGGACAGGCGAACACCGGGGAGCTGTTTTTT. It encodes CASSWGQANTGELFF. The V gene is TRBV19, the J gene TRBJ2-2; 8 positions match TRBD1. V was clipped by 6 bases and J by 0 bases; unmatched bases: 3. The CDR3 covers 15 residues. Germline assignment: CDR1 LNHDA and CDR2 SQIVND (reference sequence).

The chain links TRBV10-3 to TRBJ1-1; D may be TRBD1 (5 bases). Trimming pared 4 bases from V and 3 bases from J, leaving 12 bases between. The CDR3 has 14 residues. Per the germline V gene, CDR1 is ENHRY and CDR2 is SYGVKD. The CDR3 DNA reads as TGTGCCATCAGTGCAGGGTGGGGGGACACTGAAGCTTTCTTT. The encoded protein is CAISAGWGDTEAFF.

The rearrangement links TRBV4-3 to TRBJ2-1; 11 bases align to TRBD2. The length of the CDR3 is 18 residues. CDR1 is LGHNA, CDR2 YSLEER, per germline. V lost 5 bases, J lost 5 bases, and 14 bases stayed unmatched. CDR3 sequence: CASSFSIAGGVGDNEQFF. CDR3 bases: TGCGCCAGCAGCTTCTCCATAGCGGGAGGGGTTGGGGACAATGAGCAGTTCTTC.

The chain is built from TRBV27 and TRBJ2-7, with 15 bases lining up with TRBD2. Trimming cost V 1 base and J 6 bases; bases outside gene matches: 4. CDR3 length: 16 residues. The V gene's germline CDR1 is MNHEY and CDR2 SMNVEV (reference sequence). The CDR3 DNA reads TGTGCCAGCAGTTTATTAGGGGGACTAGCGGGAGGCGAGCAGTACTTC. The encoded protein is CASSLLGGLAGGEQYF.

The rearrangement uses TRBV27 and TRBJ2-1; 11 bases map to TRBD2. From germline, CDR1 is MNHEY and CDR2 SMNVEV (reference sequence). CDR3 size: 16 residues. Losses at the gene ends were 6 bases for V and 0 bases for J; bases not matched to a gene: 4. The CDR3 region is CASRVTSGSSYNEQFF. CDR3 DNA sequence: TGTGCCAGCAGGGTCACTAGCGGGAGCTCCTACAATGAGCAGTTCTTC.

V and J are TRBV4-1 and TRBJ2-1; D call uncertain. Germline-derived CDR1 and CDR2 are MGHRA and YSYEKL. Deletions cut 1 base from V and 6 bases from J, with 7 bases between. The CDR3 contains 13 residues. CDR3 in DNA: TGCGCCAGCAGCCAAGGCGTAACCAATGAGCAGTTCTTC. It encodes CASSQGVTNEQFF.

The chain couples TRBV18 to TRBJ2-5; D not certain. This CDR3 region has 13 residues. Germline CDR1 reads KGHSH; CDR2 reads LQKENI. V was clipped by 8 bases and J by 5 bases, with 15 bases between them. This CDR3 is CASEAGVGETQYF. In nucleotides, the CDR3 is TGTGCCAGCGAGGCAGGCGTGGGGGAGACCCAGTACTTC.

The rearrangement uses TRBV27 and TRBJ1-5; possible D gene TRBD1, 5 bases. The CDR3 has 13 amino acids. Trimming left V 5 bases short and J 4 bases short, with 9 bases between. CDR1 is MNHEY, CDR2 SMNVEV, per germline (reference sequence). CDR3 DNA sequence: TGTGCCAGCAGTCGCGGACAAAATCAGCCCCAGCATTTT. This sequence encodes CASSRGQNQPQHF.

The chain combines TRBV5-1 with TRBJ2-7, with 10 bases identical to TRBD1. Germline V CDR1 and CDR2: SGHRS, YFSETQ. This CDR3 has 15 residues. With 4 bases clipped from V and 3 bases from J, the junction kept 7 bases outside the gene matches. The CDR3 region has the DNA TGCGCCAGCAGCACGGGGACAGGGGTCTTCTACGAGCAGTACTTC. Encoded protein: CASSTGTGVFYEQYF.

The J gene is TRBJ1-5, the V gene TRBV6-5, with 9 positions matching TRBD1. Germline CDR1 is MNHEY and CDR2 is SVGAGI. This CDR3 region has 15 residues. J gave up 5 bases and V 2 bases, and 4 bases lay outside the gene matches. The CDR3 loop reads CASSYGTGNDQPQHF. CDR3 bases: TGTGCCAGCAGTTACGGGACAGGGAACGATCAGCCCCAGCATTTT.

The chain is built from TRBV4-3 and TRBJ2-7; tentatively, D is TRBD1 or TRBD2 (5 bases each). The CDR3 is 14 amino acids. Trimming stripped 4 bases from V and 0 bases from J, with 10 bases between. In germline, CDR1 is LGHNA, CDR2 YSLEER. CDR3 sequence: CASSLGTGSYEQYF. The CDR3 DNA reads TGCGCCAGCAGCCTGGGGACGGGCTCCTACGAGCAGTACTTC.

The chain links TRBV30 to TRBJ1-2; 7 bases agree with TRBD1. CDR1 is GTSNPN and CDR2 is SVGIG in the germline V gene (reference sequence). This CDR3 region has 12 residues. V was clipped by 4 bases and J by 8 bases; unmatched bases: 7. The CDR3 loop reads CAWTTGTRGYTF. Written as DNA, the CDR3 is TGTGCCTGGACGACAGGGACGAGGGGCTACACCTTC.

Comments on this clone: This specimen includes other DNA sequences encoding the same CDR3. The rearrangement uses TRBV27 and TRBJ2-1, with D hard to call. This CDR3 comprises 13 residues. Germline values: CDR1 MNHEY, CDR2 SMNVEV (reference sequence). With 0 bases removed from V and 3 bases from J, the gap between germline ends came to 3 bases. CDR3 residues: CASSLSSYNEQFF. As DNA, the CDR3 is TGTGCCAGCAGTTTATCGAGCTACAATGAGCAGTTCTTC.

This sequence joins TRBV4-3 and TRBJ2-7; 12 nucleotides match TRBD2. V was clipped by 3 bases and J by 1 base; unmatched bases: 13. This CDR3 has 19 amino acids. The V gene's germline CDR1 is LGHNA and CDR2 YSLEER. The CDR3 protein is CASSHTRGGLAGRSYEQYF. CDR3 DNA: TGCGCCAGCAGCCACACCCGAGGGGGACTAGCGGGTCGTTCCTACGAGCAGTACTTC.

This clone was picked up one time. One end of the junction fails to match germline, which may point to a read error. CDR3: CASSQPDQVGYTF. CDR3 DNA sequence: TGCGCCAGCAGCCAACCAGACCAGGTGGGCTACACCTTC. This sequence joins TRBV5-4 and TRBJ1-2; D gene uncertain. The CDR3 covers 13 residues. Per the germline V gene, CDR1 is SGHNT and CDR2 is YYREEE (reference sequence). Filled out from reference TRBV5-4 and TRBJ1-2, the complete variable domain reads ETGVTQSPTHLIKTRGQQVTLRCSSQSGHNTVSWYQQALGQGPQFIFQYYREEENGRGNFPPRFSGLQFPNYSSELNVNALELDDSALYLCASSQPDQVGYTFGSGTRLTVV.

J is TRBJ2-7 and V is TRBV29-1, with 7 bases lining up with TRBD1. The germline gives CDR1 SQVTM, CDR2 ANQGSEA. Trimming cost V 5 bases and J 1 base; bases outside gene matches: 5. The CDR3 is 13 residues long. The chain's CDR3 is CSVLPGQSYEQYF. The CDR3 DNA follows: TGCAGCGTTTTACCGGGACAGTCCTACGAGCAGTACTTC.

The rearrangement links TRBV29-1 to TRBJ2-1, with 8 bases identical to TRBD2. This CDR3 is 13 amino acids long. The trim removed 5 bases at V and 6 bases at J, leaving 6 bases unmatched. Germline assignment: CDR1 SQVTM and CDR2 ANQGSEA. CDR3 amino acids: CSVSTSGLNEQFF. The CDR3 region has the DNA TGCAGCGTTAGTACTAGCGGTCTCAATGAGCAGTTCTTC.

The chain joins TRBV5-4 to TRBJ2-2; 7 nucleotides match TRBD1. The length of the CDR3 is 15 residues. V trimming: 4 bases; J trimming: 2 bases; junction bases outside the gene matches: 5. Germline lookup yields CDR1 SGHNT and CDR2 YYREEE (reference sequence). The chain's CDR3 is CASSAGGLNTGELFF. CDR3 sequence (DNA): TGTGCCAGCAGCGCAGGGGGTCTTAACACCGGGGAGCTGTTTTTT.

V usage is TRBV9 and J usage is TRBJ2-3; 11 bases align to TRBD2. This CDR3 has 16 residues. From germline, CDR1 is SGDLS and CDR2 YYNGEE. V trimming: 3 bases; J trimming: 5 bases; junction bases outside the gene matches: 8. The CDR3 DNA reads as TGTGCCAGCAGCGCCCTACTAGCGGGAGCACTAGATACGCAGTATTTT. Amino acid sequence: CASSALLAGALDTQYF.

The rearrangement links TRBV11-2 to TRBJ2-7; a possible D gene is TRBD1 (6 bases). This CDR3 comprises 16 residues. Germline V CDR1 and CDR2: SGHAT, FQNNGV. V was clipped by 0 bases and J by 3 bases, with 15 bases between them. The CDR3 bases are TGTGCCAGCAGCTTAGATAACAGGGTTGCGGGCTACGAGCAGTACTTC. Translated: CASSLDNRVAGYEQYF.